The rows below give T cell receptor beta chains drawn from one sample of a study of blood T cell repertoires in COVID-19. Some clones are missing from TCRdb's copy, which holds only in-frame ones; the method was immunoSEQ multiplex PCR. The sample contains approximately 150,000 clones, roughly 85% of which appear only once. Sequencing was done on a sample of peripheral blood. These receptors all stem from a human donor in a cohort sampled during active COVID-19. CDR3s include the opening cysteine and the closing phenylalanine or tryptophan. D genes are given only for firm matches. Size tells how often a clone was seen (once, few, many) or the class of an expanded clone, and some rows leave it out.

TGTGCCAGCTCACCGGAACAGGATACGGACTATGGCTACACCTTC CASSPEQDTDYGYTF . . TRBJ1-2 TRBV18
TGTGCCAGCAGCGACCGGGACAGGGGGCGCGGTGGAAACACCATATATTTT CASSDRDRGRGGNTIYF . TRBD1 TRBJ1-3 TRBV9
TGTGCCAGCAGTTACTCCGGGACAGGGTTACACGAGCAGTACTTC CASSYSGTGLHEQYF . TRBD1 TRBJ2-7 TRBV6-5
TGTGCCAGCACCCTCCTGACAGGGTCAGATACGCAGTATTTT CASTLLTGSDTQYF . TRBD1 TRBJ2-3 TRBV18
TGTGCCAGCAGTTACTCGAGAGGGAACAGGGACTATGGCTACACCTTC CASSYSRGNRDYGYTF . . TRBJ1-2 TRBV6-5
TGTGCCAGTAGTATTGGTCTAGCGGGTAATGAGCAGTTCTTC CASSIGLAGNEQFF . TRBD2 TRBJ2-1 TRBV19
TGTGCCAGCAGCCTTCGGGACATATCTTCCTACGAGCAGTACTTC CASSLRDISSYEQYF once . TRBJ2-7 TRBV3-1/TRBV3-2
TGTGCCAGCAGCTGGGGACTAGCGGAGTTTTACAATGAGCAGTTCTTC CASSWGLAEFYNEQFF . TRBD2 TRBJ2-1 TRBV7-9
TGTGCCAGCAGTTTATCGTACAGGGGGCGTGGGAATGAGCAGTTCTTC CASSLSYRGRGNEQFF . TRBD1 TRBJ2-1 TRBV27
TGTGCCAGCTCCCTGACGGACAGCTCCAACACTGAAGCTTTCTTT CASSLTDSSNTEAFF . . TRBJ1-1 TRBV18
TGTGCCAGCAGCGCCGACAGGGCCGGAAACACCATATATTTT CASSADRAGNTIYF . TRBD1 TRBJ1-3 TRBV9
TGTGCCAGCAGTTATAATGACAGGGACAACGAGCAGTACTTC CASSYNDRDNEQYF . TRBD1 TRBJ2-7 TRBV6-5
TGTGCCAGCAGTTACGACACGGGGGGCGCGGGTGGCTACACCTTC CASSYDTGGAGGYTF . . TRBJ1-2 TRBV6-5
TGCGCCAGCAGCCAAGATACCCTACTGACAGGGGCCTATGGCTACACCTTC CASSQDTLLTGAYGYTF . TRBD1 TRBJ1-2 TRBV4-3
TGCAGCGTTGCAGTCGCGGAACAGGGGAAAAACGAGCAGTACTTC CSVAVAEQGKNEQYF . TRBD1 TRBJ2-7 TRBV29-1
TGCGCCAGCAGCGTAGGGGCGGGAGCGGGGACAGATACGCAGTATTTT CASSVGAGAGTDTQYF once TRBD2 TRBJ2-3 TRBV5-1
TGTGCCAGCAGTTTCGCAGGGGACCTTTCCTACGAGCAGTACTTC CASSFAGDLSYEQYF . . TRBJ2-7 TRBV27